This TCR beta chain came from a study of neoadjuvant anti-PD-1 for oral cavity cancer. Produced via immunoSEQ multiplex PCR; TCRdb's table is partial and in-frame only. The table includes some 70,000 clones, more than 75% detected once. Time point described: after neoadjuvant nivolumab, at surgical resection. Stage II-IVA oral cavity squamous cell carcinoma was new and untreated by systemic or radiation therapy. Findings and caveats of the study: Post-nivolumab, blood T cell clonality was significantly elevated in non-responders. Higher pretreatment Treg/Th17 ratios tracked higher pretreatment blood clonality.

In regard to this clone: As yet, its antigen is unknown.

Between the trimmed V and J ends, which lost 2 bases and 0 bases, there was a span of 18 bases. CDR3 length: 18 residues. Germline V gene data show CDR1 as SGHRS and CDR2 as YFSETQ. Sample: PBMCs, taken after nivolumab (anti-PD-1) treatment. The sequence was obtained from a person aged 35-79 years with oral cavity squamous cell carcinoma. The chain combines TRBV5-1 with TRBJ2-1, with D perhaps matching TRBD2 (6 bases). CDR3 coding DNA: TGCGCCAGCAGCTTTTGGCCCGACCTAGCGAGCTCCTACAATGAGCAGTTCTTC. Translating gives CASSFWPDLASSYNEQFF.